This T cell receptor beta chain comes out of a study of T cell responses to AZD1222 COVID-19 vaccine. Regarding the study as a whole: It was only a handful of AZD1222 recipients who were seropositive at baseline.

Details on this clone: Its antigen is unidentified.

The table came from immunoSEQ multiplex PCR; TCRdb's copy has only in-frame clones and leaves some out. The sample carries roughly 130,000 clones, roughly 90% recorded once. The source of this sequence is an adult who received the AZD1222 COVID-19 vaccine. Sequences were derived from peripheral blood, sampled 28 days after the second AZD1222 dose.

CDR3 in amino acids: CASSPRGSGYTF. CDR3 nucleotides: TGTGCCAGCAGCCCGAGGGGATCTGGCTACACCTTC. This chain links TRBV3-1 (or the pseudogene TRBV3-2) with TRBJ1-2, with D maybe TRBD1 (5 bases). Trimming pared 4 bases from V and 7 bases from J, leaving 10 bases between. Germline V gene data show CDR1 as LGHDT and CDR2 as YNNKEL (reference sequence). The CDR3 is 12 amino acids.